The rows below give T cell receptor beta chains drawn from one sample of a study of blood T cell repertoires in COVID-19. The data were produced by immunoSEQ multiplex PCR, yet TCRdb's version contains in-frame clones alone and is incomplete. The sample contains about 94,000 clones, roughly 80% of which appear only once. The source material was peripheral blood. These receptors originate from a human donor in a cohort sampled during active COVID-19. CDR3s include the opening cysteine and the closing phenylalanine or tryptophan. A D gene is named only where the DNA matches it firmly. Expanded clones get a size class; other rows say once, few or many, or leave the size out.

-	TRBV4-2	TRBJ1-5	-	CASSQDLVGSNQPQHF	TGTGCCAGCAGCCAAGATCTGGTCGGTAGCAATCAGCCCCAGCATTTT
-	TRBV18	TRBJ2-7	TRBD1	CASSPGTEYEQYF	TGTGCCAGCTCACCGGGGACAGAATACGAGCAGTACTTC
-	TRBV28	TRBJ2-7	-	CASTPGAYEQYF	TGTGCCAGCACGCCAGGGGCCTACGAGCAGTACTTC
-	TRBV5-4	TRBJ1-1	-	CASSLGGGVANTEAFF	TGTGCCAGCAGCTTGGGGGGCGGGGTTGCGAACACTGAAGCTTTCTTT
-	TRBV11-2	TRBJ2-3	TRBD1	CASSYGIPKGQTTQYF	TGTGCCAGCAGCTACGGGATCCCGAAGGGACAGACTACGCAGTATTTT
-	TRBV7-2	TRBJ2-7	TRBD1	CASSIADRAPYEQYF	TGTGCCAGCAGCATCGCCGACAGGGCCCCCTACGAGCAGTACTTC
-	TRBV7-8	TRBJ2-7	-	CASSPQDYEQYF	TGTGCCAGCAGCCCGCAGGACTACGAGCAGTACTTC
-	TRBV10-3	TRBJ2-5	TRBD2	CAISQTNSGRAETQYF	TGTGCCATCAGCCAGACGAATAGCGGGAGGGCCGAGACCCAGTACTTC
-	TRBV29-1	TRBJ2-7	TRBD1	CSVEGTGKSSYEQYF	TGCAGCGTTGAAGGGACAGGGAAGAGCTCCTACGAGCAGTACTTC
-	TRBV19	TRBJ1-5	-	CASSILQGNQPQHF	TGTGCCAGTAGTATTTTACAGGGAAATCAGCCCCAGCATTTT
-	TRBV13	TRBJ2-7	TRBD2	CASSLGPSGSYEQYF	TGTGCCAGCAGCTTAGGGCCTAGCGGGAGTTATGAGCAGTACTTC
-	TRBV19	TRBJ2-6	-	CASHALVSGANVLTF	TGTGCCAGTCATGCACTGGTCTCTGGGGCCAACGTCCTGACTTTC
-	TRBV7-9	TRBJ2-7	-	CASSLSFGHSSYEQYF	TGTGCCAGCAGCTTAAGTTTTGGACATAGCTCCTACGAGCAGTACTTC
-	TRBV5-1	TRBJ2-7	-	CASSLGPSSYEQYF	TGCGCCAGCAGCTTGGGTCCCTCCTCCTACGAGCAGTACTTC
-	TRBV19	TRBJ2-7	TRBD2	CASSMTAGESYEQYF	TGTGCCAGTAGTATGACGGCGGGAGAGTCCTACGAGCAGTACTTC
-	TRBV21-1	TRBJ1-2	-	CASPPRTGTNYGYTF	TGTGCCAGCCCCCCCCGGACAGGGACTAACTATGGCTACACCTTC
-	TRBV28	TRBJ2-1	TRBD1	CASTPGTAGNEQFF	TGTGCCAGCACCCCTGGGACAGCAGGCAATGAGCAGTTCTTC
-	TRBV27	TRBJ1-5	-	CASSSGSNQPQHF	TGTGCCAGCAGTTCCGGGTCGAATCAGCCCCAGCATTTT
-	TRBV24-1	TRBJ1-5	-	CATSDSSPTSNQPQHF	TGTGCCACCAGTGATTCATCACCTACTAGCAATCAGCCCCAGCATTTT
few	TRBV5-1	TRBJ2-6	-	CASSRAYGANVLTF	TGCGCCAGCAGCCGCGCTTATGGGGCCAACGTCCTGACTTTC
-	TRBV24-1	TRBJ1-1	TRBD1	CATSDPGTGNTEAFF	TGTGCCACCAGTGACCCCGGGACAGGGAACACTGAAGCTTTCTTT
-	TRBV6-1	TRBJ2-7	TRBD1	CASSEAGQGGSYEQYF	TGTGCCAGCAGTGAAGCGGGACAGGGGGGCTCCTACGAGCAGTACTTC
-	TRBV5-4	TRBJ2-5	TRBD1	CASSPGQTYQETQYF	TGTGCCAGCAGCCCGGGACAGACGTACCAAGAGACCCAGTACTTC
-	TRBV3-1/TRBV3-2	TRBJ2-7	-	CASSQGNTGPADF	TGTGCCAGCAGCCAAGGCAATACAGGCCCCGCGGACTTC
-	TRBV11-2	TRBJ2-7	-	CASSPETGLKQYF	TGTGCCAGCAGCCCAGAAACAGGATTGAAACAGTACTTC
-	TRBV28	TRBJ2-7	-	CASAGRNSYEQYF	TGTGCCAGCGCGGGCAGGAACTCCTACGAGCAGTACTTC
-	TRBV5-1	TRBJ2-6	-	CASSRLEGRGSTGANVLTF	TGCGCCAGCAGCCGACTTGAGGGCAGGGGTTCGACTGGGGCCAACGTCCTGACTTTC
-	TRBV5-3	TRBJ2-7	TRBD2	CARSLAEHPSGRCEQYF	TGTGCCAGAAGCTTAGCCGAGCACCCTAGCGGGAGGTGCGAGCAGTACTTC
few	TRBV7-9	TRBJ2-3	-	CASSLTGFSTDTQYF	TGTGCCAGCAGCTTAACAGGATTTAGCACAGATACGCAGTATTTT
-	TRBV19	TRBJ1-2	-	CATLGVGAEGYTF	TGTGCCACCCTCGGAGTGGGGGCGGAAGGCTACACCTTC
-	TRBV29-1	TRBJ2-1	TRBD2	CSVEGLAGGPEQFF	TGCAGCGTTGAAGGGCTAGCGGGGGGACCGGAGCAGTTCTTC
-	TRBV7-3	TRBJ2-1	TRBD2	CASSSSGTSGMVNEQFF	TGTGCCAGCAGCTCCTCGGGGACTAGCGGGATGGTCAATGAGCAGTTCTTC
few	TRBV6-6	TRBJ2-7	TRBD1	CASTLTGGLYEQYF	TGTGCCAGCACCCTGACAGGGGGCCTATACGAGCAGTACTTC
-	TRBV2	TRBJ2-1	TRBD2	CASSEQAGGRNEQFF	TGTGCCAGCAGCGAGCAAGCGGGAGGGCGCAATGAGCAGTTCTTC
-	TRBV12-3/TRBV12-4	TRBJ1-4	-	CASKRGMGEKLFF	TGTGCCAGCAAAAGAGGGATGGGTGAAAAACTGTTTTTT
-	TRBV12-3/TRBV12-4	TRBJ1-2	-	CASSDGGRGGYTF	TGTGCCAGCAGTGATGGAGGGCGAGGTGGCTACACCTTC
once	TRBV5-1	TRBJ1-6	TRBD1	CASSLGDSRAPLHF	TGCGCCAGCAGCTTGGGGGACAGCCGCGCACCCCTCCACTTT
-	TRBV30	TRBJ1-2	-	CACPRGGRNYGYTF	TGTGCCTGCCCCCGGGGGGGAAGGAACTATGGCTACACCTTC
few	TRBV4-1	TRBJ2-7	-	CASSQSTGEQYEQYF	TGCGCCAGCAGCCAATCGACGGGAGAGCAATACGAGCAGTACTTC
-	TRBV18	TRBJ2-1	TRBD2	CASSPRTSGENEQFF	TGTGCCAGCTCACCCCGGACTAGCGGCGAGAATGAGCAGTTCTTC
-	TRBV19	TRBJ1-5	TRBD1	CASSAGTGSNQPQHF	TGTGCCAGTAGTGCCGGGACAGGGAGCAATCAGCCCCAGCATTTT
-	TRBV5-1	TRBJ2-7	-	CASSSRAGAYEQYF	TGCGCCAGCAGCTCGAGGGCAGGGGCCTACGAGCAGTACTTC
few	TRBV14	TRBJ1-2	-	CASSLDRIHGYTF	TGTGCCAGCAGCCTAGACAGGATCCATGGCTACACCTTC
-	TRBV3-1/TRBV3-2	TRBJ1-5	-	CASSQGSSDRGRLPQHF	TGTGCCAGCAGCCAAGGGTCCTCGGATAGGGGCCGTCTGCCCCAGCATTTT
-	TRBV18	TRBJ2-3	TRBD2	CASSLIGLAGITDTQYF	TGTGCCAGCTCACTAATCGGACTAGCGGGGATTACAGATACGCAGTATTTT
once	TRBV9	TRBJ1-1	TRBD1	CASSVGPGTDTEAFF	TGTGCCAGCAGCGTAGGTCCTGGGACAGACACTGAAGCTTTCTTT
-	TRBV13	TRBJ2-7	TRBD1	CASSLGDREYEQYF	TGTGCCAGCAGCTTAGGGGACAGGGAGTACGAGCAGTACTTC
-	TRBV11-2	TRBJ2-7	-	CASSLDPGSYEQYF	TGTGCCAGCAGCTTAGATCCAGGTTCCTACGAGCAGTACTTC
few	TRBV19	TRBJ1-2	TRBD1	CASSNFHRGFNYGYTF	TGTGCCAGTAGTAACTTCCACAGGGGTTTTAACTATGGCTACACCTTC
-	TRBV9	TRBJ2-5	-	CASSVEGSAIEKTQYF	TGTGCCAGCAGCGTAGAAGGTAGCGCGATAGAAAAGACCCAGTACTTC
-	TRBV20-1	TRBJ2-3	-	CSASGGFSTDTQYF	TGCAGTGCTAGTGGCGGCTTTAGCACAGATACGCAGTATTTT
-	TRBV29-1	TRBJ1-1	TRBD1	CSVNRGNTEAFF	TGCAGCGTTAACAGGGGCAACACTGAAGCTTTCTTT
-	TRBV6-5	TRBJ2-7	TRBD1	CASRRQGGTSSEQYF	TGTGCCAGCAGAAGACAGGGGGGGACGAGTAGCGAGCAGTACTTC
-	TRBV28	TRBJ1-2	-	CASSFGGASLGYTF	TGTGCCAGCAGTTTTGGGGGGGCGTCATTAGGCTACACCTTC
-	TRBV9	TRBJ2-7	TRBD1	CASSQSGQGSSYEQYF	TGTGCCAGCAGCCAAAGTGGACAGGGGAGCTCCTACGAGCAGTACTTC
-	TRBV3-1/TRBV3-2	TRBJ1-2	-	CASSHTRDTYGYTF	TGTGCCAGCAGCCACACCAGGGACACCTATGGCTACACCTTC
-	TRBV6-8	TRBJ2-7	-	CASSFLEQYF	TGTGCCAGCAGTTTCTTGGAGCAGTACTTC
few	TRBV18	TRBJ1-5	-	CASSPAPHLNQPQHF	TGTGCCAGCTCACCAGCCCCACACCTTAATCAGCCCCAGCATTTT
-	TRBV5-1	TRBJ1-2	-	CASSLEFGGYTF	TGCGCCAGCAGCTTAGAGTTTGGTGGCTACACCTTC